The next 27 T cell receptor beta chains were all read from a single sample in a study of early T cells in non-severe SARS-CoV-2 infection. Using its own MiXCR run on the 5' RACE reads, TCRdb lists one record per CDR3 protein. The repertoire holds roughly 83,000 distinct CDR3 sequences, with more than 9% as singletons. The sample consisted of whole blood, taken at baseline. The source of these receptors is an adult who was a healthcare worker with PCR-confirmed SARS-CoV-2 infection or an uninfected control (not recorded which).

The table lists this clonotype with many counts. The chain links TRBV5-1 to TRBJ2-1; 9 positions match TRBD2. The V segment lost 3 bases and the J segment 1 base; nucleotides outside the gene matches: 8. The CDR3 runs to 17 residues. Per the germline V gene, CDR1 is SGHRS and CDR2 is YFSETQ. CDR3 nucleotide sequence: TGCGCCAGCAGCTGGGAACTAGCGGGCCTATCCTACAATGAGCAGTTCTTC. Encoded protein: CASSWELAGLSYNEQFF. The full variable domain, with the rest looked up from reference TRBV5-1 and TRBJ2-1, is KAGVTQTPRYLIKTRGQQVTLSCSPISGHRSVSWYQQTPGQGLQFLFEYFSETQRNKGNFPGRFSGRQFSNSRSEMNVSTLELGDSALYLCASSWELAGLSYNEQFFGPGTRLTVL.

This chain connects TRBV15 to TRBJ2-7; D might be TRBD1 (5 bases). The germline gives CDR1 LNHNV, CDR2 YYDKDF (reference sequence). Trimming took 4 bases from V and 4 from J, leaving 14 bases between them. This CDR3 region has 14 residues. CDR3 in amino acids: CATSTPDAGYEQYF. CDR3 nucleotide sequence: TGTGCCACCAGCACACCCGATGCAGGGTACGAGCAGTACTTC.

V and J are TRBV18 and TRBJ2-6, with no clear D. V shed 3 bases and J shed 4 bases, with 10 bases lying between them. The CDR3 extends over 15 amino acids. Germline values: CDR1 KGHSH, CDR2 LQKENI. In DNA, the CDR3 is TGTGCCAGCTCACCCCTACATGGCGGGGCCAACGTCCTGACTTTC. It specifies CASSPLHGGANVLTF.

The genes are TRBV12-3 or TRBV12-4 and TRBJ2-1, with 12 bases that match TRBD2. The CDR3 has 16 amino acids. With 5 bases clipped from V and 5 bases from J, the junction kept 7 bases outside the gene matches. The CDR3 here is CASSMTSGRLDNEQFF. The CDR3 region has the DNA TGTGCCAGCAGTATGACTAGCGGGAGACTCGACAATGAGCAGTTCTTC.

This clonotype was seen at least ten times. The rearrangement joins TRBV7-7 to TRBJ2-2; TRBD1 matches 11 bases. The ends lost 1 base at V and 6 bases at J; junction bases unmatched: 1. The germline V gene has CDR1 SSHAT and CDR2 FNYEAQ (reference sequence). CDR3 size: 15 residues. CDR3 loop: CASSLGTGGSGELFF. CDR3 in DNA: TGTGCCAGCAGCTTAGGGACAGGGGGCTCCGGGGAGCTGTTTTTT.

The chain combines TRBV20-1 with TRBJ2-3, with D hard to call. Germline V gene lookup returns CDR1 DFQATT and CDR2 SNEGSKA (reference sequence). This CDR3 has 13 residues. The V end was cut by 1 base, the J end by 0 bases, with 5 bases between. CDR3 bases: TGCAGTGCTAGAGGACCTAGCACAGATACGCAGTATTTT. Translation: CSARGPSTDTQYF.

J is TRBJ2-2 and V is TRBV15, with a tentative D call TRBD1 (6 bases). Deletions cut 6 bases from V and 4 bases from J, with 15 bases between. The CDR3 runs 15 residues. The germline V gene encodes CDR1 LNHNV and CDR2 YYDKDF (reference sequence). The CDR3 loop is CATRGIGQRTGELFF. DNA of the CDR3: TGTGCCACCAGGGGGATCGGACAGCGCACCGGGGAGCTGTTTTTT.

CDR3 protein: CASGQIQSYGYTF. The CDR3 coding sequence is TGTGCCAGCGGCCAGATTCAGAGCTATGGCTACACCTTC. V gene TRBV2 combines with J gene TRBJ1-2; no clear D. The CDR3 totals 13 residues. The V gene's germline CDR1 is SNHLY and CDR2 FYNNEI. V was clipped by 8 bases and J by 4 bases, with 14 bases between them.

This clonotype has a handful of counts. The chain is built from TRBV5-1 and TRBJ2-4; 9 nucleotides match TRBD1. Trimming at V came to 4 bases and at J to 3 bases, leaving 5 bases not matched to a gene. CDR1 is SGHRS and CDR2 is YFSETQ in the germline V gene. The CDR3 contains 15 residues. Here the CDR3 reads CASSTGQGDKNIQYF. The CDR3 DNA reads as TGCGCCAGCAGCACGGGACAGGGAGACAAAAACATTCAGTACTTC.

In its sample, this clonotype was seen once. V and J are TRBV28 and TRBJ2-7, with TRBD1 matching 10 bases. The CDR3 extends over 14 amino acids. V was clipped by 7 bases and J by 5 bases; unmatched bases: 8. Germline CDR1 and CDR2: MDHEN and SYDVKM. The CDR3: CASKVGTGAHEQYF. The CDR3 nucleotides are TGTGCCAGCAAGGTTGGGACAGGGGCCCACGAGCAGTACTTC.

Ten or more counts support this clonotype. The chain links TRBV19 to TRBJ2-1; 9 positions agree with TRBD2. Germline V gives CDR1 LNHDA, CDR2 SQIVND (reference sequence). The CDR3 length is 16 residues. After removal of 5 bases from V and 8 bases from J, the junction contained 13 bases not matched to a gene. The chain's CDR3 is CASSHLAGKAHDEQFF. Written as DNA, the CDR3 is TGTGCCAGTAGTCACCTAGCGGGAAAAGCGCATGATGAGCAGTTCTTC.

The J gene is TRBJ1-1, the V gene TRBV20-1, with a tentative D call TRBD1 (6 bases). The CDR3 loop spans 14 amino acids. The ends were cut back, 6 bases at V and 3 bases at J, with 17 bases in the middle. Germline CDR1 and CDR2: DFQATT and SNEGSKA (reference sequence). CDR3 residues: CSAKGVSRDTEAFF. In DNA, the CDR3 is TGCAGTGCAAAGGGGGTTTCTAGGGACACTGAAGCTTTCTTT.

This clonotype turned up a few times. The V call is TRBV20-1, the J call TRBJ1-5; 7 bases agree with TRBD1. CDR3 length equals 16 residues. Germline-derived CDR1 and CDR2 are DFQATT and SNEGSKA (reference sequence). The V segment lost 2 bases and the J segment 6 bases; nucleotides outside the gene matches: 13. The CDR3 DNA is TGCAGTGCTAGATCTAACCCAGGGGGTGCCGGTCAGCCCCAGCATTTT. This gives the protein CSARSNPGGAGQPQHF.

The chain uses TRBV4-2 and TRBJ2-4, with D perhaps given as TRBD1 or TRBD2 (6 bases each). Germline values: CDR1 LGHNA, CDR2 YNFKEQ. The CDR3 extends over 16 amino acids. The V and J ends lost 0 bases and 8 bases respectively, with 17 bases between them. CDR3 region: CASSQDRAGQGDIQYF. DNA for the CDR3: TGTGCCAGCAGCCAAGACCGCGCGGGACAAGGGGACATTCAGTACTTC.

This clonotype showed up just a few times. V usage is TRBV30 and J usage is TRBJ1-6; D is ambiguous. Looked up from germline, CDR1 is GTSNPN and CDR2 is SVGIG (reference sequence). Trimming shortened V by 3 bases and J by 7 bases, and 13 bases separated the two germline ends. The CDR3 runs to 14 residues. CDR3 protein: CAWSSPGYNSPLHF. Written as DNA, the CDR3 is TGTGCCTGGAGCTCTCCGGGGTACAATTCACCCCTCCACTTT.

The CDR3 region is CASSLSGLAGAALRNEQFF. CDR3 in DNA: TGTGCCAGCAGTTTATCGGGACTAGCGGGAGCGGCGTTAAGGAATGAGCAGTTCTTC. The chain links TRBV28 to TRBJ2-1, with TRBD2 matching 14 bases. The CDR3 runs to 19 residues. The V segment lost 1 base and the J segment 7 bases; nucleotides outside the gene matches: 12. CDR1 is MDHEN and CDR2 is SYDVKM in the germline V gene.

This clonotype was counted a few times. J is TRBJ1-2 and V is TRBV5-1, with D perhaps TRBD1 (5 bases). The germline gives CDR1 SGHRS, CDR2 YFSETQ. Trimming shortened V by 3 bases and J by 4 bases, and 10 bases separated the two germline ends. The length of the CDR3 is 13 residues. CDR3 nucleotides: TGCGCCAGCAGCTGGGACCGCCGCTATGGCTACACCTTC. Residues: CASSWDRRYGYTF.

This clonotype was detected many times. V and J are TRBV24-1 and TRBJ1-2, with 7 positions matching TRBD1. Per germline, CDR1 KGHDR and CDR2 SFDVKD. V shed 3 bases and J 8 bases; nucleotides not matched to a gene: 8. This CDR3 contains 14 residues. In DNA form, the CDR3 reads TGTGCCACCAGTGATGTAGGGGGCGCGGCCGGCTACACCTTC. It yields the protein CATSDVGGAAGYTF.

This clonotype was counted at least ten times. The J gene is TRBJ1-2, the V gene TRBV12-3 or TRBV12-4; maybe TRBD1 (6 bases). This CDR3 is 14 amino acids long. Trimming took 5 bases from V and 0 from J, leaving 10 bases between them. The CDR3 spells CASSGRTANYGYTF. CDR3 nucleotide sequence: TGTGCCAGCAGTGGGCGGACAGCTAACTATGGCTACACCTTC.

The CDR3, as DNA: TGTGCCAGCAGCCAAGACGGACTTCGCTCTGGGGCCAACGTCCTGACTTTC. Its translation: CASSQDGLRSGANVLTF. This chain joins TRBV14 and TRBJ2-6; TRBD2 is a possible D gene (5 bases). Trimming shortened V by 0 bases and J by 0 bases, and 9 bases separated the two germline ends. The germline CDR1 and CDR2 sequences are SGHDN and FVKESK. The CDR3 extends over 17 amino acids. The variable domain in full, completed from reference TRBV14 and TRBJ2-6, reads EAGVTQFPSHSVIEKGQTVTLRCDPISGHDNLYWYRRVMGKEIKFLLHFVKESKQDESGMPNNRFLAERTGGTYSTLKVQPAELEDSGVYFCASSQDGLRSGANVLTFGAGSRLTVL.

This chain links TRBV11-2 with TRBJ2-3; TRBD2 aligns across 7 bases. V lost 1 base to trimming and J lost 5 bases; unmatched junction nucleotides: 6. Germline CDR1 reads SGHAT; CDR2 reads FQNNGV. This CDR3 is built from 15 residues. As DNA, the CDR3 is TGTGCCAGCAGCTTAGCTCCTAGCGGTCTAGATACGCAGTATTTT. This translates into CASSLAPSGLDTQYF.

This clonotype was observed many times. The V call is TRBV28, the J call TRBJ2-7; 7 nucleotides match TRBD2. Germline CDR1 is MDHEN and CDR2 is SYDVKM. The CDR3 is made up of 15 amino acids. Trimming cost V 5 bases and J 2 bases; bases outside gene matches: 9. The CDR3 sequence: CASSPGGVLTYEQYF. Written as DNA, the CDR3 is TGTGCCAGCAGTCCTGGGGGGGTATTAACCTACGAGCAGTACTTC.

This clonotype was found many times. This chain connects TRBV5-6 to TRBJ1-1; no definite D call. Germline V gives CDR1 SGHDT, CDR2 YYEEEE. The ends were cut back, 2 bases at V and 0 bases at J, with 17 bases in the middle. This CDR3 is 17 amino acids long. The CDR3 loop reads CASSFSPRGTMNTEAFF. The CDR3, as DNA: TGTGCCAGCAGCTTTTCCCCCCGCGGAACCATGAACACTGAAGCTTTCTTT.

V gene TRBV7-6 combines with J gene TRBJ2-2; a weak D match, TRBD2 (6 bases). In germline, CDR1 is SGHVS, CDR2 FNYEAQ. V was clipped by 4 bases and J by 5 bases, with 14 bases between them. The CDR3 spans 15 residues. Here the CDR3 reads CASSSSGGATGELFF. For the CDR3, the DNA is TGTGCCAGCAGCTCATCTGGAGGGGCGACCGGGGAGCTGTTTTTT.

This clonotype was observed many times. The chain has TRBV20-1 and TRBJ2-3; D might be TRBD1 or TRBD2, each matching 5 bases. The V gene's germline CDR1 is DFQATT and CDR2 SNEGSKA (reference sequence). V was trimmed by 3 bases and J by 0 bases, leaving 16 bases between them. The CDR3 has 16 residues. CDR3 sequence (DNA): TGCAGTGCTAGCGGGGCTGCGTCTGATAGCACAGATACGCAGTATTTT. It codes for CSASGAASDSTDTQYF.

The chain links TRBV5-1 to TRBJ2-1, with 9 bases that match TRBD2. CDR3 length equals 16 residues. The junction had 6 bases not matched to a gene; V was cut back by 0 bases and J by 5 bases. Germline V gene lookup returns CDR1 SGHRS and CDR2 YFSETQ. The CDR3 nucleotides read TGCGCCAGCAGCTTGGCCGGGACTAGCATCGACAATGAGCAGTTCTTC. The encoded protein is CASSLAGTSIDNEQFF. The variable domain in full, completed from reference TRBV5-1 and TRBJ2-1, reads KAGVTQTPRYLIKTRGQQVTLSCSPISGHRSVSWYQQTPGQGLQFLFEYFSETQRNKGNFPGRFSGRQFSNSRSEMNVSTLELGDSALYLCASSLAGTSIDNEQFFGPGTRLTVL.

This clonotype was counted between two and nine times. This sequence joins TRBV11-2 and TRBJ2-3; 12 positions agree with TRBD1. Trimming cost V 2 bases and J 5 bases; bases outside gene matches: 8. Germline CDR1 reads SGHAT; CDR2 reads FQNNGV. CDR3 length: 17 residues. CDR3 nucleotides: TGTGCCAGCAGCTTACGGCCGGGACAGGGGGCCTTAGATACGCAGTATTTT. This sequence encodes CASSLRPGQGALDTQYF.